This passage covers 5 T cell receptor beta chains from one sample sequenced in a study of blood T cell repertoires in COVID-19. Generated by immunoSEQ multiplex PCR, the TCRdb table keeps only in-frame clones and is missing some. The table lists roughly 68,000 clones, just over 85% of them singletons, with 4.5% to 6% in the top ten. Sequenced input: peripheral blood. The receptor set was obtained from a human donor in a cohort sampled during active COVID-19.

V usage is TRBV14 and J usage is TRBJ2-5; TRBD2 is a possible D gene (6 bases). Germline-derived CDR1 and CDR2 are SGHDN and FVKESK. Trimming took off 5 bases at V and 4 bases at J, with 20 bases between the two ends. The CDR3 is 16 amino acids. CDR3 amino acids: CASSNRLAGSLETQYF. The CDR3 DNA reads TGTGCCAGCAGCAACCGACTGGCGGGGAGCCTAGAGACCCAGTACTTC. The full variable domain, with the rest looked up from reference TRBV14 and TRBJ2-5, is EAGVTQFPSHSVIEKGQTVTLRCDPISGHDNLYWYRRVMGKEIKFLLHFVKESKQDESGMPNNRFLAERTGGTYSTLKVQPAELEDSGVYFCASSNRLAGSLETQYFGPGTRLLVL.

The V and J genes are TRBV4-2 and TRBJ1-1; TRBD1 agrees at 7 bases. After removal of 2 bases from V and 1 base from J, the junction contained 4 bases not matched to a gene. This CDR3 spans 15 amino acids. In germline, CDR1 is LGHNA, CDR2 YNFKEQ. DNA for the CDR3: TGTGCCAGCAGCCAACCTGGACAGGCGAACACTGAAGCTTTCTTT. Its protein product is CASSQPGQANTEAFF.

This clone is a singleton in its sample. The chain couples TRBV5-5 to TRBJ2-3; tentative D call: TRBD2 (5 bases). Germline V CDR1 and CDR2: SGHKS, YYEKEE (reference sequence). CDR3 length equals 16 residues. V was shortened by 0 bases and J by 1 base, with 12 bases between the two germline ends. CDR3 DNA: TGTGCCAGCAGCTTGGGGCTAGCCCCTGGCACAGATACGCAGTATTTT. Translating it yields CASSLGLAPGTDTQYF. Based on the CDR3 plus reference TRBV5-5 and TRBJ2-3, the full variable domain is DAGVTQSPTHLIKTRGQQVTLRCSPISGHKSVSWYQQVLGQGPQFIFQYYEKEERGRGNFPDRFSARQFPNYSSELNVNALLLGDSALYLCASSLGLAPGTDTQYFGPGTRLTVL.

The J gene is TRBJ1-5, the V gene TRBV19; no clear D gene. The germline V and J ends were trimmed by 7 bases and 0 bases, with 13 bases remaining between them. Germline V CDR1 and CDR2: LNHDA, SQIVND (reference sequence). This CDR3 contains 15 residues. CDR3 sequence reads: CASMEGPYSNQPQHF. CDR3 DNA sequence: TGTGCCAGTATGGAGGGCCCCTATAGCAATCAGCCCCAGCATTTT.

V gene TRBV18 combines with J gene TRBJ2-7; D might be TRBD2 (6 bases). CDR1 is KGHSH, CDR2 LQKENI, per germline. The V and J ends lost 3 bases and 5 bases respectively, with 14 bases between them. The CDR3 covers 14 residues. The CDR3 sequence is CASSPNLAANEQYF. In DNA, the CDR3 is TGTGCCAGCTCACCGAATTTAGCGGCAAACGAGCAGTACTTC.